The 22 T cell receptor beta chains below come from one sample, sequenced in a study of control samples from healthy donors and cancer patients. The method was immunoSEQ multiplex PCR; TCRdb's version includes in-frame clones alone and lacks a portion of them. The sample lists approximately 100,000 clones, around 89% seen once, with roughly a sixth in the top ten. Material for sequencing was blood. Receptor source: a woman aged 45-65 years in good health.

The chain carries TRBV10-3 and TRBJ2-3, with D unresolved. Germline loops: CDR1 ENHRY, CDR2 SYGVKD. Trimming shortened V by 3 bases and J by 1 base, and 8 bases separated the two germline ends. The CDR3 has 14 residues. CDR3 sequence: CAISEGLGTDTQYF. As DNA, the CDR3 is TGTGCCATCAGTGAAGGCCTAGGCACAGATACGCAGTATTTT.

The chain employs TRBV5-4 and TRBJ1-2, with a weak D call TRBD1 (5 bases). Germline loops: CDR1 SGHNT, CDR2 YYREEE (reference sequence). This CDR3 region has 15 residues. V gave up 4 bases and J gave up 8 bases, with 21 bases separating them. CDR3 DNA: TGTGCCAGCAGCCCGAGGTGGGCCAGGGTGGGAGGCTACACCTTC. Translation gives CASSPRWARVGGYTF.

CDR3 residues: CASSYSFFSNTEAFF. CDR3 in DNA: TGTGCCAGCAGTTACTCGTTCTTCTCGAACACTGAAGCTTTCTTT. The chain employs TRBV6-5 and TRBJ1-1; D is unresolved. The CDR3 totals 15 residues. Trimming removed 0 bases from V and 1 base from J, with 9 bases in between. Germline V gives CDR1 MNHEY, CDR2 SVGAGI.

The chain employs TRBV3-1 (or the pseudogene TRBV3-2) and TRBJ1-3; D is perhaps TRBD1 (5 bases). V lost 2 bases and J 4 bases, leaving 15 bases between the germline ends. Germline-derived CDR1 and CDR2 are LGHDT and YNNKEL (reference sequence). There are 16 residues in the CDR3. DNA of the CDR3: TGTGCCAGCAGCCAAACGGTGGGGGGAAAAGGAAACACCATATATTTT. Encoded protein: CASSQTVGGKGNTIYF.

J is TRBJ1-1 and V is TRBV6-6; a weak D match, TRBD1 (5 bases). There are 14 residues in the CDR3. Trimming removed 7 bases at V and 3 bases at J, with 15 bases between. CDR1 and CDR2 from the germline V gene are MNHNY and SVGAGI (reference sequence). The CDR3 loop reads CASIPHLRDTEAFF. In nucleotides, the CDR3 is TGTGCCAGCATCCCGCATCTCAGGGACACTGAAGCTTTCTTT.

V and J are TRBV27 and TRBJ2-7; D is perhaps TRBD1 (7 bases). This CDR3 is built from 14 residues. Germline V gene sequence: CDR1 MNHEY, CDR2 SMNVEV (reference sequence). V shed 3 bases and J shed 4 bases, with 13 bases lying between them. The CDR3, as DNA: TGTGCCAGCAGTTTGCGGGGACAGCCTTACGAGCAGTACTTC. It yields the protein CASSLRGQPYEQYF.

The V call is TRBV6-5, the J call TRBJ2-7; TRBD1 might be the D (5 bases). Germline CDR1 MNHEY, CDR2 SVGAGI. The CDR3 totals 13 residues. V lost 7 bases to trimming and J lost 2 bases, with 12 bases between them. In nucleotides, the CDR3 is TGTGCCAGCATATGGGGCGGAACCTACGAGCAGTACTTC. Translated: CASIWGGTYEQYF.

This clone was recorded a few times. In the same sample, other DNA sequences code for this CDR3. The V and J genes are TRBV30 and TRBJ1-5, with D possibly being TRBD1 (6 bases). V was clipped by 0 bases and J by 5 bases, with 8 bases between them. Germline V gene data show CDR1 as GTSNPN and CDR2 as SVGIG (reference sequence). The CDR3 runs to 13 residues. This CDR3 reads CAWSVQGDQPQHF. The CDR3 nucleotides are TGTGCCTGGAGTGTACAGGGTGATCAGCCCCAGCATTTT.

CDR3 sequence: CAISESDRPQHF. In DNA, the CDR3 is TGTGCCATCAGTGAGTCCGATCGGCCCCAGCATTTT. The chain joins TRBV10-3 to TRBJ1-5; D is undetermined. There are 12 residues in the CDR3. Germline V gives CDR1 ENHRY, CDR2 SYGVKD. Trimming left V 0 bases short and J 9 bases short, with 6 bases between.

The chain uses TRBV9 and TRBJ2-2; D is ambiguous. This CDR3 spans 15 amino acids. Trimming took off 0 bases at V and 7 bases at J, with 13 bases between the two ends. Germline V gives CDR1 SGDLS, CDR2 YYNGEE. DNA for the CDR3: TGTGCCAGCAGCGTAGAGCCAGCGTGGGGCGGGGAGCTGTTTTTT. The encoded protein is CASSVEPAWGGELFF.

The CDR3 DNA reads as TGTGCCAGCAGCTTGGCCGTAGCGGGAGGCCTCCAAGAGACCCAGTACTTC. It specifies CASSLAVAGGLQETQYF. The chain is built from TRBV5-4 and TRBJ2-5; 10 positions agree with TRBD2. This CDR3 spans 17 amino acids. CDR1 and CDR2 from the germline V gene are SGHNT and YYREEE (reference sequence). V dropped 0 bases and J dropped 1; count of bases not matched to a gene: 6.

This clone was seen a handful of times. This chain joins TRBV5-4 and TRBJ2-3, with TRBD2 identical over 8 bases. The ends lost 4 bases at V and 3 bases at J; junction bases unmatched: 10. From germline, CDR1 is SGHNT and CDR2 YYREEE (reference sequence). The CDR3 contains 16 residues. CDR3 region: CASSPRRGAQTDTQYF. CDR3 nucleotides: TGTGCCAGCAGCCCTCGGCGGGGGGCCCAGACAGATACGCAGTATTTT.

In nucleotides, the CDR3 is TGTGCCAGCGCTCGGACAGGAGGAGCTGAAAAACTGTTTTTT. Its translation: CASARTGGAEKLFF. The chain carries TRBV2 and TRBJ1-4, with TRBD1 matching 7 bases. The CDR3 is made up of 14 amino acids. Germline V gives CDR1 SNHLY, CDR2 FYNNEI. Losses at the gene ends were 8 bases for V and 7 bases for J; bases not matched to a gene: 10.

This chain connects TRBV21-1 to TRBJ2-1; TRBD2 reflects the table's D call only, with no check against the DNA. TRBV21-1 represents a pseudogene. The CDR3 runs 14 residues. The CDR3 DNA follows: TGTGCCAGCAACGGGAGGGTATCCTACAATGAGCAGTTCTTC. The encoded protein is CASNGRVSYNEQFF.

The chain uses TRBV19 and TRBJ2-6, with D tentatively TRBD2 (5 bases). CDR3 size: 15 residues. V was trimmed by 7 bases and J by 0 bases, leaving 10 bases between them. The germline gives CDR1 LNHDA, CDR2 SQIVND (reference sequence). The chain's CDR3 is CASKEGSSGANVLTF. The CDR3 DNA follows: TGTGCCAGTAAGGAAGGGAGCTCTGGGGCCAACGTCCTGACTTTC.

The chain has TRBV4-3 and TRBJ2-1; D is unclear. The germline V gene encodes CDR1 LGHNA and CDR2 YSLEER. The CDR3 extends over 13 amino acids. Between the trimmed V and J ends, which lost 3 bases and 8 bases, there was a span of 11 bases. DNA of the CDR3: TGCGCCAGCAGCCAGGGGTTTGTCTATGAGCAGTTCTTC. Protein product: CASSQGFVYEQFF.

The CDR3 coding sequence is TGTGCCAGCAGCCTGGGGGCAATCTCTGAAAAACTGTTTTTT. Its protein product is CASSLGAISEKLFF. V is TRBV7-8 and J is TRBJ1-4; TRBD1 is a possible D gene (6 bases). This CDR3 is built from 14 residues. The germline V and J ends were trimmed by 5 bases and 7 bases, with 14 bases remaining between them. The germline V gene encodes CDR1 SGHVS and CDR2 FQNEAQ. Based on the CDR3 plus reference TRBV7-8 and TRBJ1-4, the full variable domain is GAGVSQSPRYKVAKRGQDVALRCDPISGHVSLFWYQQALGQGPEFLTYFQNEAQLDKSGLPSDRFFAERPEGSVSTLKIQRTQQEDSAVYLCASSLGAISEKLFFGSGTQLSVL.

CDR3 DNA sequence: TGTGCCAGCAGTGCAACCTCGAACACCGGGGAGCTGTTTTTT. Amino acids: CASSATSNTGELFF. The J gene is TRBJ2-2, the V gene TRBV6-4, with D unresolved. CDR1 and CDR2 from the germline V gene are MRHNA and SNTAGT. This CDR3 comprises 14 residues. The germline V and J ends were trimmed by 4 bases and 0 bases, with 6 bases remaining between them.

The CDR3: CASSPRGAGPRETQYF. In DNA form, the CDR3 reads TGTGCCAGCAGCCCCCGGGGGGCGGGGCCTCGAGAGACCCAGTACTTC. The V gene is TRBV9, the J gene TRBJ2-5, with a possible D match to TRBD2 (7 bases). The germline V gene encodes CDR1 SGDLS and CDR2 YYNGEE. Trimming shortened V by 4 bases and J by 4 bases, and 20 bases separated the two germline ends. CDR3 length equals 16 residues.

The chain combines TRBV3-1 (or the pseudogene TRBV3-2) with TRBJ1-4, with no clear D. CDR3 size: 16 residues. Looked up from germline, CDR1 is LGHDT and CDR2 is YNNKEL (reference sequence). Trimming removed 1 base from V and 4 bases from J, with 13 bases in between. The CDR3 spells CASSQGRTLLNEKLFF. Here the CDR3 DNA reads TGTGCCAGCAGCCAAGGACGCACGCTACTTAATGAAAAACTGTTTTTT.

The V gene is TRBV30, the J gene TRBJ1-6; tentatively, D is TRBD1 (5 bases). This CDR3 region has 19 residues. Trimming took 2 bases from V and 0 from J, leaving 20 bases between them. Germline CDR1 GTSNPN, CDR2 SVGIG (reference sequence). The CDR3 here is CAWSPKGIELSSYNSPLHF. The CDR3 DNA is TGTGCCTGGAGTCCAAAGGGGATCGAGCTAAGCTCCTATAATTCACCCCTCCACTTT.

The rearrangement joins TRBV5-1 to TRBJ2-7, with 7 bases that match TRBD2. J gave up 5 bases and V 1 base, and 9 bases lay outside the gene matches. Germline CDR1 reads SGHRS; CDR2 reads YFSETQ. This CDR3 region has 15 residues. The DNA for the CDR3 is TGCGCCAGCAGCTTGACTTCCGGCGGGAGCAACGAGCAGTACGTC. Amino acids: CASSLTSGGSNEQYV.